Included here is one T cell receptor beta chain sequence, with context. The antigen remains unidentified. This sample stems from a study of T cells in localized non-small cell lung cancer. Regarding the study as a whole: A single tumor region was sequenced, leaving heterogeneity possible. Maximal T cell clonality occurred in uninvolved adjacent lung, with tumor ranking below it. Appearing in adjacent lung were a median approximately 60 of the top 100 tumor clones. A higher density of T cells in blood coincided with extended overall survival.

This CDR3 is 15 amino acids long. CDR1 SGDLS and CDR2 YYNGEE come from the germline V gene. The V end was cut by 3 bases, the J end by 3 bases, with 15 bases between. The repertoire was sequenced with immunoSEQ multiplex PCR; TCRdb's copy has only in-frame clones and lacks some. The sample holds about 30,000 clones, around 93% seen once. The source is a man aged 35 to 70 with stage II lung adenocarcinoma. The gene calls are TRBV9 and TRBJ2-5, with D possibly TRBD1 on 5 matching bases. Source: PBMCs, taken before any cancer treatment. Here the CDR3 DNA reads TGTGCCAGCAGCGAACGTCCCTGGGGCGAAGAGACCCAGTACTTC. This encodes CASSERPWGEETQYF.